One and the same sample provided the 2 T cell receptor beta chains below, sequenced in a study of CD8 T cells in ankylosing spondylitis. Overall study findings and caveats: Typical of ankylosing spondylitis blood, it appeared, was a TCR beta motif of eight highly homologous variants.

The antigens these receptors bind are not known. TCRdb re-called the 5' RACE reads with MiXCR, one entry per CDR3 protein. The sample consists of approximately 440,000 distinct CDR3 sequences, 17% of them appearing once. Input material: blood, either unsorted or a sorted T cell fraction (not recorded which). Receptor source: a male donor with ankylosing spondylitis.

This clonotype has a handful of counts. The CDR3 DNA reads as TGTGCCAGCAGCCCTACTATACCCACAGATACGCAGTATTTT. This codes for CASSPTIPTDTQYF. The chain joins TRBV5-6 to TRBJ2-3; no reliable D call. Germline CDR1 and CDR2: SGHDT and YYEEEE. CDR3 size: 14 residues. V lost 4 bases, J lost 2 bases, and 11 bases lay in between.

V and J are TRBV30 and TRBJ1-1, with D unclear. CDR1 is GTSNPN, CDR2 SVGIG, per germline (reference sequence). The CDR3 loop spans 13 amino acids. The V gene lost 3 bases and the J gene lost 1 base, with 9 bases spanning the gap. For the CDR3, the DNA is TGTGCCTGGAGCGAAGCGTGGAACACTGAAGCTTTCTTT. Translating it yields CAWSEAWNTEAFF.